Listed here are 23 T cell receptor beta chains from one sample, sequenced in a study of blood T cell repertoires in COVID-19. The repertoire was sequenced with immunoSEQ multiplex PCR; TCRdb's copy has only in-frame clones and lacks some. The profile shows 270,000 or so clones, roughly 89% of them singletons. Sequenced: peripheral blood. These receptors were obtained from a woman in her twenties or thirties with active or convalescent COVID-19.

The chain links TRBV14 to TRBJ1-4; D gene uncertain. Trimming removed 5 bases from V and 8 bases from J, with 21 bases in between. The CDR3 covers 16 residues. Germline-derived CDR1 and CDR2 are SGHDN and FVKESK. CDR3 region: CASSENRVPTREKLFF. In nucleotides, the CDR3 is TGTGCCAGCAGCGAAAACCGGGTCCCAACGAGAGAAAAACTGTTTTTT.

The CDR3 nucleotides are TGTGCCAGCAGCCAAGTGCGTGGCGGGGAGCTGTTTTTT. Protein product: CASSQVRGGELFF. The chain has TRBV14 and TRBJ2-2, with unresolved D. This CDR3 spans 13 amino acids. V was trimmed by 1 base and J by 7 bases, leaving 7 bases between them. Germline values: CDR1 SGHDN, CDR2 FVKESK.

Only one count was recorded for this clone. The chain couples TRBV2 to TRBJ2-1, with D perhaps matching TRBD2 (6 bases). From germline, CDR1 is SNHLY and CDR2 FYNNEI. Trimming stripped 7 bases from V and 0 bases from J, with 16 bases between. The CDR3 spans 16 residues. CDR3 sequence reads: CASKGGGRSSYNEQFF. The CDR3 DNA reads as TGTGCCAGCAAGGGAGGCGGGCGGAGCTCCTACAATGAGCAGTTCTTC.

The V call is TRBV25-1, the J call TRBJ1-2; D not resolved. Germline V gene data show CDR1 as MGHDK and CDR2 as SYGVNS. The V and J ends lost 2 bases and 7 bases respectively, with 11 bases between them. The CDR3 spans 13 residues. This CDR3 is CASSETVGGGYTF. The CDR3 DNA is TGTGCCAGCAGTGAAACTGTCGGAGGTGGCTACACCTTC.

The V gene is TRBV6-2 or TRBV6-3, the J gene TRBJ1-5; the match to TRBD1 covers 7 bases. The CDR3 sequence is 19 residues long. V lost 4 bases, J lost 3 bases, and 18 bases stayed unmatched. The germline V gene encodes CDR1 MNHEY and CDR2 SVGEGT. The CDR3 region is CASSSTTGLLGQPNQPQHF. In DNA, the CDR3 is TGTGCCAGCAGTTCAACTACGGGTCTTCTGGGACAGCCCAATCAGCCCCAGCATTTT.

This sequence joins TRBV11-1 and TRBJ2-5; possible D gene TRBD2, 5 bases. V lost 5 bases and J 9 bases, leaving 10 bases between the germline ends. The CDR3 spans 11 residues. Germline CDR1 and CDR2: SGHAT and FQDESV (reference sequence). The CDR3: CASSHRESQYF. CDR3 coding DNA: TGTGCCAGCAGCCACCGGGAATCCCAGTACTTC.

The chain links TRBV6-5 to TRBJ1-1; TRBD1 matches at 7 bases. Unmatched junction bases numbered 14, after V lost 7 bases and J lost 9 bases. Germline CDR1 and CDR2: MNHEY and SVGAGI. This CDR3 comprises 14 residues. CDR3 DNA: TGTGCCAGCACCCAAGAGGGGGACAGCTCCCAAGCTTTCTTT. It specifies CASTQEGDSSQAFF.

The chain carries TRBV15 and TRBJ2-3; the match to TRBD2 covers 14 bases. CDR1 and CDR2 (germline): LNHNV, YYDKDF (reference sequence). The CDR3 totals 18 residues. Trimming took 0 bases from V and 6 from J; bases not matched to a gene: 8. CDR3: CATSRDRRLAGGRDTQYF. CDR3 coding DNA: TGTGCCACCAGCAGAGATCGTCGACTAGCGGGGGGGCGTGATACGCAGTATTTT.

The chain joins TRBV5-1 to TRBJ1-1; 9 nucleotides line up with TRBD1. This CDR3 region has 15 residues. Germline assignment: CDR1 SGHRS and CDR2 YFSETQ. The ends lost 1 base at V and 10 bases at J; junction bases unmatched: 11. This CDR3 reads CASSLTTSMTGGAFF. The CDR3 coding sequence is TGCGCCAGCAGCTTGACAACCTCGATGACAGGGGGAGCTTTCTTT.

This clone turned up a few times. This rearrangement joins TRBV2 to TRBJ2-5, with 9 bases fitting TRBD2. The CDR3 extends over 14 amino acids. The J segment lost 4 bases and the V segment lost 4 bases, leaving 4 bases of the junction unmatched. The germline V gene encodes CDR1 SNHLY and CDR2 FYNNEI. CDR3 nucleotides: TGTGCCAGCAGTGTGAGACTAGCGGCAGAGACCCAGTACTTC. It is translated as CASSVRLAAETQYF. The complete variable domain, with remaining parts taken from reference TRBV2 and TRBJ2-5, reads EPEVTQTPSHQVTQMGQEVILRCVPISNHLYFYWYRQILGQKVEFLVSFYNNEISEKSEIFDDQFSVERPDGSNFTLKIRSTKLEDSAMYFCASSVRLAAETQYFGPGTRLLVL.

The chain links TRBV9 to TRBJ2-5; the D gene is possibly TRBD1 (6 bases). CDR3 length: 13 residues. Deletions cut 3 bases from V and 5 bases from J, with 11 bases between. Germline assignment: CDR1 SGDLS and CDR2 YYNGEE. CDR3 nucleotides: TGTGCCAGCAGCGCCCGGGACAAGGAGACCCAGTACTTC. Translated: CASSARDKETQYF.

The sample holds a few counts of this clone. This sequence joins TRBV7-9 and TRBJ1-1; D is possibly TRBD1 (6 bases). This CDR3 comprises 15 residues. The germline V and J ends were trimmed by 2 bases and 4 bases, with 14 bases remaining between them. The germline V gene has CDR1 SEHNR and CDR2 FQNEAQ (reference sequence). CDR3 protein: CASSLNPNRATEAFF. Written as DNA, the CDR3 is TGTGCCAGCAGCTTAAATCCGAACAGGGCCACTGAAGCTTTCTTT.

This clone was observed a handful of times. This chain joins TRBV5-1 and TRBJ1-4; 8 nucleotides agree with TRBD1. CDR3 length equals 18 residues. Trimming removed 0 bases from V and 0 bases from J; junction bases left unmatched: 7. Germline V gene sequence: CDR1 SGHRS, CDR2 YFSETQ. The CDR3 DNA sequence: TGCGCCAGCAGCTTGGGAGCCAGGGGGCGGTCAACTAATGAAAAACTGTTTTTT. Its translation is CASSLGARGRSTNEKLFF.

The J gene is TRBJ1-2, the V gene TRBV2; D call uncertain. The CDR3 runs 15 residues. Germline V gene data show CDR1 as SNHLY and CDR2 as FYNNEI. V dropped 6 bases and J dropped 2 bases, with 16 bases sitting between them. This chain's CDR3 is CASSSGGLPNYGYTF. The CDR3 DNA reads TGTGCCAGCAGCTCGGGTGGGTTACCCAACTATGGCTACACCTTC.

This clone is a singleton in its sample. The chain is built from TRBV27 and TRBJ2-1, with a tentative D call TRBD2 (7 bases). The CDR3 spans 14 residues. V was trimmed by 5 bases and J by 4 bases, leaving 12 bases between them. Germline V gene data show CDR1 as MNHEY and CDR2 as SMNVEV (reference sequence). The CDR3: CASSPGGLYNEQFF. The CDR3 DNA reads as TGTGCCAGCAGTCCGGGGGGCCTTTACAATGAGCAGTTCTTC.

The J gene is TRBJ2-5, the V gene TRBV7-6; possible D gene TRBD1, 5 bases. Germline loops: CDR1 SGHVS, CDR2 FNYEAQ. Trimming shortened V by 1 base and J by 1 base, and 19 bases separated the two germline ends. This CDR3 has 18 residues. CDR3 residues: CASSLGEDGAYSQETQYF. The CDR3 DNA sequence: TGTGCCAGCAGCTTAGGTGAGGATGGGGCCTACTCCCAAGAGACCCAGTACTTC. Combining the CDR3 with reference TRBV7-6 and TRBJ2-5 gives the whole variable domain GAGVSQSPRYKVTKRGQDVALRCDPISGHVSLYWYRQALGQGPEFLTYFNYEAQQDKSGLPNDRFSAERPEGSISTLTIQRTEQRDSAMYRCASSLGEDGAYSQETQYFGPGTRLLVL.

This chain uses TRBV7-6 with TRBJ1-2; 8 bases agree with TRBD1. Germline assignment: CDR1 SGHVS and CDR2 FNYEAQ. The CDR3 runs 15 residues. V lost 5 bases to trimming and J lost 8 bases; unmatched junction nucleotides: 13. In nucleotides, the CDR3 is TGTGCCAGCAGCCAGACGACGGACAGGGAGGGCGGCTACACCTTC. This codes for CASSQTTDREGGYTF.

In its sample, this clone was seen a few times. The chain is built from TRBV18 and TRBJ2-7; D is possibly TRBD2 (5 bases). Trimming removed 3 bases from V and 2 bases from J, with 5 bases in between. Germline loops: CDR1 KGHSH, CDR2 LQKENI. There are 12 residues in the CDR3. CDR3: CASSPGTYEQYF. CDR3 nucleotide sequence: TGTGCCAGCTCACCCGGGACCTACGAGCAGTACTTC.

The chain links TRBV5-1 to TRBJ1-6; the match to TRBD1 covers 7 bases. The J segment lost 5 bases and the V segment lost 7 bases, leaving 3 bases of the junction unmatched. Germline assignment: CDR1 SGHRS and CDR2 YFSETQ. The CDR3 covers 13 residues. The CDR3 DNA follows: TGCGCCAGCGCCGGGACAGATAATTCACCCCTCCACTTT. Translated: CASAGTDNSPLHF.

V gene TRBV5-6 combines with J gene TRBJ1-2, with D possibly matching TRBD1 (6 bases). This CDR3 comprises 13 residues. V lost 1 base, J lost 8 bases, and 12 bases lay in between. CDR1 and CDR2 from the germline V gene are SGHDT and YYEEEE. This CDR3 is CASSLRGAGGYTF. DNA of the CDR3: TGTGCCAGCAGCTTGCGGGGGGCGGGAGGCTACACCTTC.

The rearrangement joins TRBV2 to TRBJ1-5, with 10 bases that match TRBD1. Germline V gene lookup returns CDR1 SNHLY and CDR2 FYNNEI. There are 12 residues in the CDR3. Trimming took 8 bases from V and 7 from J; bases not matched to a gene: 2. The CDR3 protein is CASGQGDQPQHF. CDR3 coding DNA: TGTGCCAGCGGACAGGGGGACCAGCCCCAGCATTTT.

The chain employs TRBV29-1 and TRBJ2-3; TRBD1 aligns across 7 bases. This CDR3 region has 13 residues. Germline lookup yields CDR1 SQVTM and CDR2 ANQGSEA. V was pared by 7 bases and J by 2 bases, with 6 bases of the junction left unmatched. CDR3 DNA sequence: TGCAGCGCCCCACAGGGGAACACAGATACGCAGTATTTT. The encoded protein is CSAPQGNTDTQYF.

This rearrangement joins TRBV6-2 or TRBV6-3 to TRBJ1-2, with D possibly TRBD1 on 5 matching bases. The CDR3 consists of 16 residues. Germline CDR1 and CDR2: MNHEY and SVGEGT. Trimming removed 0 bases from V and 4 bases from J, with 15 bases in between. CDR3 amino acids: CASSYSGARATYGYTF. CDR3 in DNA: TGTGCCAGCAGTTACTCGGGTGCCAGGGCCACCTATGGCTACACCTTC.